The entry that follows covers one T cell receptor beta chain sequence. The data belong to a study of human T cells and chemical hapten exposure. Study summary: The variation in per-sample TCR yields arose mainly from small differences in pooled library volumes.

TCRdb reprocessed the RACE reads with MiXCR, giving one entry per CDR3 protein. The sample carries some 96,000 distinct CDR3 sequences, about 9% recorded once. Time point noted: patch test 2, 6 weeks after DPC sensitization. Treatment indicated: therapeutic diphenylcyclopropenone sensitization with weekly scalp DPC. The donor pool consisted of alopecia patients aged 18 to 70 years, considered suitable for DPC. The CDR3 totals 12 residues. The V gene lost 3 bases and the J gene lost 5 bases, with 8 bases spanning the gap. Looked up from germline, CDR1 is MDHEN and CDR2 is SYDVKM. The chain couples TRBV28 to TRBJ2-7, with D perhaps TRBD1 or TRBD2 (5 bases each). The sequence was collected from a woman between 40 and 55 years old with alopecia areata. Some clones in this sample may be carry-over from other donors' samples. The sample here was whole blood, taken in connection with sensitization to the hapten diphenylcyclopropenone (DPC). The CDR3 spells CASSFRDDEQYF. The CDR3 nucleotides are TGTGCCAGCAGTTTTCGGGACGACGAGCAGTACTTC.